The 29 T cell receptor beta chains below all came from one sample that was sequenced in a study of cytomegalovirus exposure and HLA in healthy donors. 13 Jbeta primers and 60 Vbeta primers were used for the PCR. Method: immunoSEQ multiplex PCR; TCRdb's copy keeps in-frame clones and lacks some. The table has 200,000 to 250,000 clones, about 84% seen once; the top ten hold over 1%. The specimen was PBMCs. These receptors all come from a human donor in good health.

The chain links TRBV19 to TRBJ2-7; D perhaps matches TRBD1 (5 bases). The germline gives CDR1 LNHDA, CDR2 SQIVND (reference sequence). The V end lost 1 base, the J end lost 0 bases, and 10 bases lay between the germline ends. The CDR3 consists of 15 residues. The CDR3 DNA sequence: TGTGCCAGTAGTATAGTCCAGGGCGGCTCCTACGAGCAGTACTTC. Translating it yields CASSIVQGGSYEQYF. The full variable domain, its missing parts supplied by reference TRBV19 and TRBJ2-7, is DGGITQSPKYLFRKEGQNVTLSCEQNLNHDAMYWYRQDPGQGLRLIYYSQIVNDFQKGDIAEGYSVSREKKESFPLTVTSAQKNPTAFYLCASSIVQGGSYEQYFGPGTRLTVT.

To note about this clone: A junction boundary mismatches the germline segment, possibly from a read error. The rearrangement links TRBV7-9 to TRBJ2-2; 7 nucleotides align to TRBD2. Germline values: CDR1 SEHNR, CDR2 FQNEAQ (reference sequence). The CDR3 is 15 residues long. DNA of the CDR3: TGTTCCAGCAGCTTGGGACTATGGAACACCGGGGAGCTGTTTTTT. It is translated as CSSSLGLWNTGELFF.

The gene calls are TRBV13 and TRBJ1-1, with 7 nucleotides matching TRBD1. Germline CDR1 is PRHDT and CDR2 is FYEKMQ (reference sequence). The CDR3 covers 15 residues. V dropped 5 bases and J dropped 3; count of bases not matched to a gene: 9. The CDR3 reads CASSPGGWSDTEAFF. In nucleotides, the CDR3 is TGTGCCAGCAGCCCAGGGGGTTGGTCGGACACTGAAGCTTTCTTT.

The gene calls are TRBV6-6 and TRBJ2-5; 7 bases align to TRBD1. The junction had 5 bases not matched to a gene; V was cut back by 2 bases and J by 5 bases. This CDR3 is built from 14 residues. Germline CDR1 and CDR2: MNHNY and SVGAGI (reference sequence). CDR3 coding DNA: TGTGCCAGCAGTTACGGACAGGTCCACGAGACCCAGTACTTC. It yields the protein CASSYGQVHETQYF.

This sequence joins TRBV28 and TRBJ1-4; 7 bases align to TRBD1. Germline trimming cut 5 bases from V and 5 bases from J; bases unmatched to any gene: 5. The CDR3 totals 14 residues. Germline lookup yields CDR1 MDHEN and CDR2 SYDVKM. The CDR3 here is CASSPGGENEKLFF. CDR3 bases: TGTGCCAGCAGTCCAGGGGGTGAAAATGAAAAACTGTTTTTT.

The rearrangement uses TRBV19 and TRBJ2-5; TRBD1 is a possible D gene (6 bases). Between the trimmed V and J ends, which lost 4 bases and 1 base, there was a span of 13 bases. CDR3 size: 15 residues. Germline V CDR1 and CDR2: LNHDA, SQIVND (reference sequence). The CDR3 here is CASSSGQNLQETQYF. For the CDR3, the DNA is TGTGCCAGTAGTAGCGGACAGAACCTCCAAGAGACCCAGTACTTC.

This chain links TRBV14 with TRBJ2-6; the D is unclear. This CDR3 has 20 residues. V was shortened by 1 base and J by 4 bases, with 23 bases between the two germline ends. The germline V gene encodes CDR1 SGHDN and CDR2 FVKESK. Here the CDR3 reads CASSQVRQAQAFRGANVLTF. The DNA for the CDR3 is TGTGCCAGCAGCCAAGTACGCCAAGCCCAGGCTTTTCGGGGGGCCAACGTCCTGACTTTC.

The chain combines TRBV28 with TRBJ2-5, with D tentatively TRBD1 (5 bases). The V end was cut by 7 bases, the J end by 2 bases, with 11 bases between. This CDR3 contains 13 residues. Per germline, CDR1 MDHEN and CDR2 SYDVKM. The DNA of the CDR3 is TGTGCCAGCACGTTAAGACAGCAAGAGACCCAGTACTTC. Translated: CASTLRQQETQYF.

The chain is built from TRBV4-2 and TRBJ2-1; TRBD2 agrees at 14 bases. CDR1 is LGHNA and CDR2 is YNFKEQ in the germline V gene. Losses at the gene ends were 1 base for V and 8 bases for J; bases not matched to a gene: 10. The CDR3 sequence is 18 residues long. DNA for the CDR3: TGTGCCAGCAGCCAAGTGGGACTAGCGGGAGTTACCTTCCATGAGCAGTTCTTC. It specifies CASSQVGLAGVTFHEQFF.

The CDR3 reads CAVLAGEGNEQFF. DNA of the CDR3: TGTGCCGTACTAGCGGGAGAGGGCAATGAGCAGTTCTTC. The chain recombines TRBV10-3 with TRBJ2-1; 11 bases align to TRBD2. J was trimmed by 6 bases and V by 11 bases; bases with no gene match: 6. Germline CDR1 and CDR2: ENHRY and SYGVKD. This CDR3 has 13 amino acids.

The chain has TRBV10-2 and TRBJ2-1, with a tentative D call TRBD2 (5 bases). Germline assignment: CDR1 WSHSY and CDR2 SAAADI. The CDR3 is 16 residues long. With 4 bases removed from V and 7 bases from J, the gap between germline ends came to 20 bases. CDR3 region: CASSVLGPRSGNEQFF. The CDR3 DNA reads TGCGCCAGCAGTGTGCTAGGACCCCGGTCGGGGAATGAGCAGTTCTTC.

V usage is TRBV10-3 and J usage is TRBJ2-3; 7 bases are a match to TRBD2. This CDR3 has 17 residues. Trimming removed 0 bases from V and 0 bases from J; junction bases left unmatched: 6. Germline-derived CDR1 and CDR2 are ENHRY and SYGVKD. DNA of the CDR3: TGTGCCATCAGTGAGTCGCATAGCGGGCTGAGCACAGATACGCAGTATTTT. As protein: CAISESHSGLSTDTQYF.

This chain connects TRBV6-5 to TRBJ2-5; 11 bases agree with TRBD2. The J call is doubtful: the DNA matches TRBJ2-7 better. Germline lookup yields CDR1 MNHEY and CDR2 SVGAGI. The CDR3 is 16 amino acids. The CDR3 sequence is CASSSRISGRGYEQYF. As DNA, the CDR3 is TGTGCCAGCAGTTCAAGAATTAGCGGGAGGGGATACGAGCAGTACTTC.

This chain uses TRBV6-6 with TRBJ1-5, with D unresolved. Trimming shortened V by 10 bases and J by 4 bases, and 11 bases separated the two germline ends. CDR1 is MNHNY, CDR2 SVGAGI, per germline (reference sequence). This CDR3 comprises 12 residues. The CDR3 DNA follows: TGTGCCACCTCGTCGGGAAATCAGCCCCAGCATTTT. It yields the protein CATSSGNQPQHF.

DNA for the CDR3: TGTGCCAGCTCCCTCACAGGGCATAAAGGCTACACCTTC. Its protein is CASSLTGHKGYTF. This chain connects TRBV18 to TRBJ1-2, with a tentative D call TRBD1 (6 bases). Germline values: CDR1 KGHSH, CDR2 LQKENI. With 6 bases removed from V and 8 bases from J, the gap between germline ends came to 16 bases. The CDR3 is made up of 13 amino acids.

This clone was detected once. The chain employs TRBV21-1 and TRBJ2-1; TRBD2, the D gene given by the table, was not confirmed from the DNA. TRBV21-1 counts as a pseudogene. There are 15 residues in the CDR3. As DNA, the CDR3 is TGTGCCAGCAGCAAGACTAGCGGGAGTGGGGATGAGCAGTTCTTC. Encoded protein: CASSKTSGSGDEQFF.

The chain employs TRBV4-1 and TRBJ2-7, with 11 bases that match TRBD2. Germline V gene lookup returns CDR1 MGHRA and CDR2 YSYEKL. Trimming at V came to 5 bases and at J to 6 bases, leaving 9 bases not matched to a gene. CDR3 length: 15 residues. CDR3 in DNA: TGCGCCAGCAGCTATCCGATAGCGGGAGGGATCGAGCAGTACTTC. Protein: CASSYPIAGGIEQYF.

The gene calls are TRBV15 and TRBJ2-2; TRBD2 is a possible D gene (6 bases). Germline values: CDR1 LNHNV, CDR2 YYDKDF (reference sequence). CDR3 length: 16 amino acids. V lost 0 bases to trimming and J lost 3 bases, with 11 bases between them. This chain's CDR3 is CATSREPSGYTGELFF. The DNA for the CDR3 is TGTGCCACCAGCAGAGAGCCGAGCGGGTACACCGGGGAGCTGTTTTTT.

This clone was seen a single time. The chain has TRBV29-1 and TRBJ2-7, with D hard to call. Between the trimmed V and J ends, which lost 6 bases and 1 base, there was a span of 13 bases. The germline CDR1 and CDR2 sequences are SQVTM and ANQGSEA. The CDR3 is 13 amino acids. The CDR3 region is CSVLISGSYEQYF. CDR3 nucleotides: TGCAGCGTCCTCATTTCGGGTTCCTACGAGCAGTACTTC.

The chain uses TRBV9 and TRBJ2-1, with 9 nucleotides matching TRBD2. Germline CDR1 and CDR2: SGDLS and YYNGEE. The length of the CDR3 is 17 residues. After removal of 1 base from V and 0 bases from J, the junction contained 5 bases not matched to a gene. Here the CDR3 reads CASSVMGSGSSYNEQFF. In DNA form, the CDR3 reads TGTGCCAGCAGCGTAATGGGTAGCGGGAGCTCCTACAATGAGCAGTTCTTC.

This chain connects TRBV28 to TRBJ1-5; TRBD1 agrees at 9 bases. Germline-derived CDR1 and CDR2 are MDHEN and SYDVKM. CDR3 size: 14 residues. J was trimmed by 7 bases and V by 7 bases; bases with no gene match: 8. CDR3 nucleotides: TGTGCCAGCACTGGGGGACAGGGTCGGCAGCCCCAGCATTTT. Its translation: CASTGGQGRQPQHF.

This clone was seen only once. J is TRBJ2-2 and V is TRBV7-8; TRBD2 aligns across 7 bases. Germline V gene data show CDR1 as SGHVS and CDR2 as FQNEAQ. The ends lost 5 bases at V and 0 bases at J; junction bases unmatched: 6. CDR3 length equals 16 residues. CDR3 coding DNA: TGTGCCAGCAGCCCGAGACTAGCACCGAACACCGGGGAGCTGTTTTTT. Its translation: CASSPRLAPNTGELFF.

This clone has just a few counts. V and J are TRBV4-3 and TRBJ2-1; unclear D gene. The CDR3 consists of 13 residues. Germline V gene data show CDR1 as LGHNA and CDR2 as YSLEER. The V and J ends lost 0 bases and 6 bases respectively, with 6 bases between them. CDR3 sequence (DNA): TGCGCCAGCAGCCAAGATTACTCCAATGAGCAGTTCTTC. Protein sequence: CASSQDYSNEQFF.

The J gene is TRBJ2-3, the V gene TRBV5-6; 7 nucleotides agree with TRBD1. CDR1 is SGHDT, CDR2 YYEEEE, per germline. The CDR3 contains 15 residues. The V gene end was trimmed by 4 bases and the J gene end by 2 bases; junction bases not matched to a gene: 7. CDR3 DNA sequence: TGTGCCAGCAGCCCTGTGACAGGGATCACAGATACGCAGTATTTT. Translation gives CASSPVTGITDTQYF. The full variable domain, in which reference TRBV5-6 and TRBJ2-3 provide the parts outside the CDR3, is DAGVTQSPTHLIKTRGQQVTLRCSPKSGHDTVSWYQQALGQGPQFIFQYYEEEERQRGNFPDRFSGHQFPNYSSELNVNALLLGDSALYLCASSPVTGITDTQYFGPGTRLTVL.

This chain connects TRBV10-1 to TRBJ2-7; 9 bases agree with TRBD1. After removal of 2 bases from V and 2 bases from J, the junction contained 10 bases not matched to a gene. The CDR3 spans 17 residues. Germline V lookup: CDR1 WNHNN, CDR2 SYGVQD (reference sequence). The CDR3 here is CASSEGGVDRGTYEQYF. DNA of the CDR3: TGCGCCAGCAGTGAGGGTGGGGTGGACAGGGGTACCTACGAGCAGTACTTC.

The chain joins TRBV25-1 to TRBJ1-2; 8 nucleotides match TRBD1. CDR3 length: 15 residues. The V gene end was trimmed by 3 bases and the J gene end by 7 bases; junction bases not matched to a gene: 10. Germline V gene data show CDR1 as MGHDK and CDR2 as SYGVNS. In DNA, the CDR3 is TGTGCCAGCAGTGAGACAGGGGTTTTTGCTTTTGGCTACACCTTC. This sequence encodes CASSETGVFAFGYTF.

The chain employs TRBV7-8 and TRBJ1-1; no firm D call. Germline V lookup: CDR1 SGHVS, CDR2 FQNEAQ. V was pared by 3 bases and J by 4 bases, with 6 bases between. The CDR3 is 12 amino acids. CDR3 coding DNA: TGTGCCAGCAGCTTGGGGAGCACTGAAGCTTTCTTT. It encodes CASSLGSTEAFF.

This clone was seen only once. The chain combines TRBV18 with TRBJ2-7; 14 nucleotides agree with TRBD2. J lost 2 bases, V lost 6 bases, and 3 bases had no gene match. Germline V gene lookup returns CDR1 KGHSH and CDR2 LQKENI. The length of the CDR3 is 15 residues. The CDR3 protein is CASSSTSGRAYEQYF. CDR3 coding DNA: TGTGCCAGCTCGTCGACTAGCGGGAGGGCCTACGAGCAGTACTTC.

The chain joins TRBV5-1 to TRBJ2-6; 9 bases agree with TRBD1. The trim removed 7 bases at V and 0 bases at J, leaving 14 bases unmatched. Germline V gene sequence: CDR1 SGHRS, CDR2 YFSETQ. This CDR3 contains 19 residues. CDR3 sequence: CASRIETQTGGSGANVLTF. For the CDR3, the DNA is TGCGCCAGCCGTATAGAAACCCAGACAGGGGGCTCTGGGGCCAACGTCCTGACTTTC.